The 9 T cell receptor beta chains below all came from one sample that was sequenced in a study of blood T cell repertoires in COVID-19. This table comes from immunoSEQ multiplex PCR, and its TCRdb copy is limited to in-frame clones, with some not included. The sample records about 82,000 clones, approximately 81% being singletons. Specimen: peripheral blood. Receptors were obtained from a man aged 80 or over with acute or convalescent COVID-19.

V usage is TRBV28 and J usage is TRBJ2-1; D is possibly TRBD2 (6 bases). This CDR3 has 15 residues. Germline lookup yields CDR1 MDHEN and CDR2 SYDVKM. V was clipped by 3 bases and J by 0 bases, with 9 bases between them. The CDR3 coding sequence is TGTGCCAGCAGTTTTGCGGGGAGCTCCTACAATGAGCAGTTCTTC. Protein product: CASSFAGSSYNEQFF. Full variable domain (remainder filled in from reference TRBV28 and TRBJ2-1): DVKVTQSSRYLVKRTGEKVFLECVQDMDHENMFWYRQDPGLGLRLIYFSYDVKMKEKGDIPEGYSVSREKKERFSLILESASTNQTSMYLCASSFAGSSYNEQFFGPGTRLTVL.

The chain employs TRBV11-2 and TRBJ2-7; 8 nucleotides line up with TRBD1. The CDR3 totals 13 residues. V lost 3 bases and J lost 7; bases outside the gene matches: 5. From germline, CDR1 is SGHAT and CDR2 FQNNGV. The CDR3 region has the DNA TGTGCCAGCAGCTTGGCACAGGGGGTAGAGCAGTACTTC. This sequence encodes CASSLAQGVEQYF. Together with reference TRBV11-2 and TRBJ2-7, the CDR3 gives the full variable domain: EAGVAQSPRYKIIEKRQSVAFWCNPISGHATLYWYQQILGQGPKLLIQFQNNGVVDDSQLPKDRFSAERLKGVDSTLKIQPAKLEDSAVYLCASSLAQGVEQYFGPGTRLTVT.

Comment on this clone: Additional DNA sequences in this sample encode the identical CDR3. The chain has TRBV5-1 and TRBJ1-2; perhaps TRBD1 as D (5 bases). From germline, CDR1 is SGHRS and CDR2 YFSETQ. The CDR3 has 12 amino acids. V was cut by 5 bases and J by 3 bases, with 8 bases left in between. As DNA, the CDR3 is TGCGCCAGCAGAGGGGAGGACTATGGCTACACCTTC. Its translation is CASRGEDYGYTF.

As regards this clone: Mismatch with germline at one junction end may stem from a read error. This chain connects TRBV6-9 to TRBJ2-4, with D maybe TRBD2 (6 bases). The germline CDR1 and CDR2 sequences are MNHGY and SVAAGI. CDR3 length: 14 residues. The CDR3, as DNA: TGTGCCAGCAGTTCCCTCCATCGGGGGACGGAGAGGGACTTC. Its protein is CASSSLHRGTERDF.

The chain has TRBV28 and TRBJ2-1, with 8 bases fitting TRBD1. The CDR3 consists of 17 residues. The V gene end was trimmed by 1 base and the J gene end by 13 bases; junction bases not matched to a gene: 18. Germline CDR1 reads MDHEN; CDR2 reads SYDVKM. The CDR3 spells CASSLSNLAGTGSTQFF. The DNA for the CDR3 is TGTGCCAGCAGTTTATCCAACCTCGCCGGGACAGGAAGCACCCAGTTCTTC. Full variable domain (missing parts from reference TRBV28 and TRBJ2-1): DVKVTQSSRYLVKRTGEKVFLECVQDMDHENMFWYRQDPGLGLRLIYFSYDVKMKEKGDIPEGYSVSREKKERFSLILESASTNQTSMYLCASSLSNLAGTGSTQFFGPGTRLTVL.

The rearrangement joins TRBV20-1 to TRBJ1-2; weak D call: TRBD1 (6 bases). Germline V gene sequence: CDR1 DFQATT, CDR2 SNEGSKA (reference sequence). This CDR3 contains 11 residues. CDR3 in amino acids: CSDRLNYGYTF. The CDR3 nucleotides read TGCAGCGACAGGCTTAACTATGGCTACACCTTC.

The chain is built from TRBV28 and TRBJ2-3, with 7 positions matching TRBD2. Germline CDR1 MDHEN, CDR2 SYDVKM. V shed 3 bases, J shed 10 bases, and the junction held 13 bases outside the gene matches. This CDR3 has 15 residues. CDR3 nucleotides: TGTGCCAGCAGTTTTTTGTTTAAGACTAGCAGGGCGCAGTATTTT. The encoded protein is CASSFLFKTSRAQYF.

This sequence joins TRBV18 and TRBJ2-7, with 7 bases fitting TRBD1. Germline V gene sequence: CDR1 KGHSH, CDR2 LQKENI. The CDR3 is 16 residues long. V lost 3 bases, J lost 3 bases, and 11 bases stayed unmatched. CDR3 sequence reads: CASSPLSGTELYEQYF. The CDR3 DNA is TGTGCCAGCTCACCGCTCTCCGGGACAGAGCTCTACGAGCAGTACTTC.

The sample holds a few counts of this clone. The chain recombines TRBV6-6 with TRBJ2-7, with D possibly being TRBD1 (6 bases). Germline V gene lookup returns CDR1 MNHNY and CDR2 SVGAGI (reference sequence). The CDR3 contains 12 residues. The CDR3 protein is CASSENRDKFVV. The CDR3 DNA is TGTGCCAGCAGTGAGAATCGGGACAAGTTCGTGGTC.